The T cell receptor (beta chain) under discussion was sequenced for a study of cytomegalovirus exposure and HLA in healthy donors. This PCR relied on a set of 60 Vbeta primers and 13 Jbeta primers. Libraries were prepared by immunoSEQ multiplex PCR; TCRdb keeps only in-frame clonotypes and omits some of them. The table records 55,000 to 85,000 clones, 72% of them present only once. With respect to this clone: Its antigen is unknown.

Looked up from germline, CDR1 is LGHNT and CDR2 is FRNRAP. This CDR3 contains 16 residues. Trimming took off 0 bases at V and 6 bases at J, with 16 bases between the two ends. Study-level points and caveats: An analysis that came later showed most CMV-associated TCR beta chains appearing HLA-restricted. Cytomegalovirus-associated TCR beta chains were listed, numbering roughly 150.

V gene TRBV12-5 combines with J gene TRBJ2-3; maybe TRBD2 (6 bases). Sequencing was done on a sample of PBMCs. This receptor was taken from a woman in her 40s in good health and CMV-seropositive. The CDR3 nucleotides are TGTGCTAGTGGTTTGGTAGGATTGGCTAGCGATGATACGCAGTATTTT. This codes for CASGLVGLASDDTQYF.